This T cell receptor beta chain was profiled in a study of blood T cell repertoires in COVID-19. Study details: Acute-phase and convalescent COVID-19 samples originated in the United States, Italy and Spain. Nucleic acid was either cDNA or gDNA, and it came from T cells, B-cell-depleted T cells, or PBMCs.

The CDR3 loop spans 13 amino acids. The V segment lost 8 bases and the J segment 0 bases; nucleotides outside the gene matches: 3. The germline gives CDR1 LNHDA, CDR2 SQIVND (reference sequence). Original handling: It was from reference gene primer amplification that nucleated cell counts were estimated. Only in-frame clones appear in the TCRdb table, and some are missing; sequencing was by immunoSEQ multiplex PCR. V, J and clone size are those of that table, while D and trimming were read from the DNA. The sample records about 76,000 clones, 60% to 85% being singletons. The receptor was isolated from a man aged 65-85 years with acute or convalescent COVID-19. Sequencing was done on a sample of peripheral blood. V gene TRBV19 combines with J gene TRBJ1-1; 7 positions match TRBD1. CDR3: CASSDRMNTEAFF. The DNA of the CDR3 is TGTGCCAGTTCGGACAGGATGAACACTGAAGCTTTCTTT.